The rows below give T cell receptor beta chains drawn from one sample of a study of shared clonotypes between healthy human individuals. Assay used: immunoSEQ multiplex PCR; TCRdb lists only in-frame clones, some missing. Seen here are approximately 1.5 million clones, 95% to 99% observed once, and the top ten hold about 0.4%. Specimen: naive CD4+ T cells sorted from blood. The receptors derive from a man aged 25 to 45 in good health. CDR3s include the opening cysteine and the closing phenylalanine or tryptophan. The order of the fields is CDR3 DNA, CDR3 protein, J gene, clone size, D gene, V gene. A D gene is named only where the DNA matches it firmly. Part of the rows lack a size; the others show once, few, many or a class for expanded clones.

TGTGCCAGCAGTGCGGGGACCTTGAACACTGAAGCTTTCTTT CASSAGTLNTEAFF TRBJ1-1 . . TRBV2
TGTGCCAGCAGCGACGGGGGCTCCTACAATGAGCAGTTCTTC CASSDGGSYNEQFF TRBJ2-1 . . TRBV5-4
TGTGCCAGCAGCTTGGACGCTTACTATGGCTACACCTTC CASSLDAYYGYTF TRBJ1-2 . . TRBV5-8
TGTGCCAGCTCACCTCGCAGTGTACAAGAGACCCAGTACTTC CASSPRSVQETQYF TRBJ2-5 . . TRBV18
TGTGCCAGCAGCCGGGACTATCCCGAGCTAGGGGCGGAGCTGTTTTTT CASSRDYPELGAELFF TRBJ2-2 . TRBD2 TRBV5-6
TGTGCCAGCTCAGGGGGGACAGGGGGCAATCAGCCCCAGCATTTT CASSGGTGGNQPQHF TRBJ1-5 . TRBD1 TRBV18
TGTGCCAGTAGTATACAGGGACTAGAGTTTCATGAGCAGTTCTTC CASSIQGLEFHEQFF TRBJ2-1 once TRBD2 TRBV19
TGTGCCAGCTCACCACCGATCTCCTACGAGCAGTACTTC CASSPPISYEQYF TRBJ2-7 . . TRBV18
TGTGCCAGCAGGTTTGACTCCTACAATGAGCAGTTCTTC CASRFDSYNEQFF TRBJ2-1 . . TRBV5-5
TGTGCCAGCAGCAAACAGGGCCTTAATGAAAAACTGTTTTTT CASSKQGLNEKLFF TRBJ1-4 . . TRBV7-9
TGTGCCAGCAGCGTAGACCAGCGGGGCACCTACGAGCAGTACTTC CASSVDQRGTYEQYF TRBJ2-7 . TRBD2 TRBV9
TGTGCCAGCAGCGTAGGCTGGGGGAGCACCGGGGAGCTGTTTTTT CASSVGWGSTGELFF TRBJ2-2 . . TRBV9
TGTGCCAGCAGGGGGGATGGGCAGGGACTGCACTTC CASRGDGQGLHF TRBJ2-5 . . TRBV2
TGTGCCAGCAGCTTCGGCGGGAGAGTGTCCTACAATGAGCAGTTCTTC CASSFGGRVSYNEQFF TRBJ2-1 once TRBD2 TRBV7-2
TGCAGCGTCCAGAAGAGGCTTGCTGAAGAGACCCAGTACTTC CSVQKRLAEETQYF TRBJ2-5 . . TRBV29-1
TGTGCCAGCAGCCATCTTTCGACCAACACTGAAGCTTTCTTT CASSHLSTNTEAFF TRBJ1-1 . . TRBV7-9
TGCAGCGTTGACTCCAGGGGGGGAGAGACCCAGTACTTC CSVDSRGGETQYF TRBJ2-5 . . TRBV29-1
TGTGCCAGCAGAACAACAGGGCCCACCGGGGAGCTGTTTTTT CASRTTGPTGELFF TRBJ2-2 . . TRBV6-5
TGTGCCAGCAGTTCACAAACGGGAGGGCCGGGAAGCAAAAACATTCAGTACTTC CASSSQTGGPGSKNIQYF TRBJ2-4 . TRBD2 TRBV28
TGCGCCAGCAGGCTAGCGGGAGGGTGGAATACAGATACGCAGTATTTT CASRLAGGWNTDTQYF TRBJ2-3 . TRBD2 TRBV10-2
TGTGCCTGGAGCCCCAGGACACCTGAAGCTTTCTTT CAWSPRTPEAFF TRBJ1-1 . . TRBV30
TGTGCCAGCCTAGGGTTTAGCGGGATTAATGAGCAGTTCTTC CASLGFSGINEQFF TRBJ2-1 . TRBD2 TRBV28
TGTGCCAGCAGCTTATTCACCTCCTACGAGCAGTACTTC CASSLFTSYEQYF TRBJ2-7 . . TRBV7-8
TGTGCCAGCTCGGTGGGAGGCACGGGGAATGAGCAGTTCTTC CASSVGGTGNEQFF TRBJ2-1 . . TRBV18
TGCGCCAGCAGCCAAACAGGGATAGTGGATCAGCCCCAGCATTTT CASSQTGIVDQPQHF TRBJ1-5 . . TRBV4-1
TGTGCCAGCAGGCGAGACCGAACAGGGCCGGGAAACACCATATATTTT CASRRDRTGPGNTIYF TRBJ1-3 . . TRBV7-9
TGTGCCAGTAGTTTGTCCGGCCAGGGGGGAGAGACCCAGTACTTC CASSLSGQGGETQYF TRBJ2-5 . . TRBV19
TGTGCCAGCAGTTTCCAGCTAGCGGGGCAACGGGAGTTCTTC CASSFQLAGQREFF TRBJ2-1 . TRBD2 TRBV27
TGTGCCAGCAGCGCTGAGTGGGCCGGTGAGCAGTTCTTC CASSAEWAGEQFF TRBJ2-1 . . TRBV2
TGTGCCACCTCACTAGCGGGGCTCAATGAGCAGTTCTTC CATSLAGLNEQFF TRBJ2-1 . TRBD2 TRBV6-1
TGTGCCAGCACAGCAGTCTCCTACGAGCAGTACTTC CASTAVSYEQYF TRBJ2-7 . . TRBV2
TGTGCCAGCAGCCCGAGCCTATCCTACGAGCAGTACTTC CASSPSLSYEQYF TRBJ2-7 . . TRBV5-4